The present TCR beta chain was sequenced within a study of blood T cells in healthy people across ages (dated by TCRdb to 2013 to 2016). With respect to the entire study: In model experiments, template switching captured about one uniquely barcoded TCR beta cDNA molecule for every two T cells. Age-related changes in TCR beta repertoire diversity were measured in the study by deep sequencing normalized with unique cDNA molecular identifiers. For two donors (one aged 18 to 29 and one aged 80 or older), the study analyzed two additional independent replicas of 1 million unique cDNA reads from the same blood draw. Donors of different ages were randomly distributed across sequencing lanes to avoid experimental bias. The donors were divided into four age groups: young (average around 17 years), middle-aged (roughly 42), aged (about 61) and long-lived (82).

Libraries were constructed by 5' RACE. TCRdb lists the instrument as Illumina HiSeq 2500. A second about 7 to 11 cycle PCR used a sample-barcoded 5' primer and a J-beta primer mix. Each TCR beta cDNA molecule received a unique molecular identifier from a template-switch 5' adaptor carrying 12 random nucleotides. Each sample yielded at least 2.5 million CDR3-containing paired-end reads. All of the RNA was converted into first-strand cDNA using the Mint cDNA synthesis kit, with a TRBC-specific oligonucleotide serving as the primer. All cDNA was treated with uracil-DNA glycosylase and then went through a first 18-cycle PCR with the universal primers M1SS and BC2_uni_R. Concerning the study's data processing: Normalization of each sample was performed by random selection of 1 million high-quality reads, each carrying a distinct molecular identifier. Instead of being binned into consensus sequences, reads with shared molecular identifiers were discarded. MiTCR, with a Q25 quality threshold and the strictest error-elimination algorithm, was used for CDR3 identification, clonotype clustering and error correction. A nonparametric unseen species model using Euler transformation provided a lower-bound estimate of total TCR beta diversity. Through fastp at Q25 and MiXCR, TCRdb rebuilt clones from the public reads, retaining in-frame beta chains. CDR3 protein duplicates are merged, each entry listing the most common genes and DNA. What appears here as the V and J calls and clone size reflects TCRdb's work, not the paper's. The sample contains some 1.4 million distinct CDR3 sequences, about 40% of them found a single time. 7.9% of the sample is in the top ten clones.

The CDR3, cysteine through phenylalanine, is 16 amino acids long. Kept here is only the CDR3 DNA, which spans 48 bases and is read in frame from base 1. Looking up the germline V gene (reference sequence) yields CDR1 PRHDT and CDR2 FYEKMQ. V drops 3 bases and J drops 4 bases, leaving 15 bases in between. The roughly 39 donors, aged about 6 to 90 years, were systemically healthy Caucasian individuals from Russia. Each donor gave 9.5 to 10 milliliters of peripheral blood, drawn into EDTA-treated Vacutainer tubes. Ficoll-Paque density-gradient centrifugation was used to isolate PBMCs, with at least 6.5 million per sample. Trizol reagent was used to extract total RNA from PBMCs, with at least 6 micrograms per sample. For every donor, flow cytometry on a PBMC aliquot measured the percentage of naive CD45RAhigh/CD27high T cells. On this clonotype itself: Its antigen is not yet known. Qualities for individual bases were not recorded, and no much larger clone is one base off.

What the authors observed across the whole study: Because the CMV infection status of the donors was unknown, age-related changes in expanded clonotypes may potentially have been confounded. Estimates of total diversity based on one million sequenced T cells were regarded as lower bounds and as underestimates. Observed TCR beta diversity per million T cells fell roughly linearly with age, and a significant reduction was already apparent by age about 36. A strong correlation was found between observed TCR beta diversity and the percentage of naive T cells measured by flow cytometry. Because profiling used bulk unsorted PBMCs, naive and antigen-experienced compartments could not be compared conclusively. Compared with the aged group, the long-lived group had more naive CD4+ T cells, fewer expanded clones and increased TCR diversity, a pattern suggesting age selection.

This sequence uses TRBV13 and TRBJ2-2, with no reliable assignment of the D segment. This clonotype was obtained from a woman aged 18-35 years in good health. Sequences were obtained from blood. The sequence in DNA is TGTGCCAGCAGCTTCGAGTCTTCCGGCGGCACCGGGGAGCTGTTTTTT. Translated, this gives CASSFESSGGTGELFF.